A single T cell receptor (beta chain) is shown here with its context. As processed by the authors: Amplification from reference gene primers served as the basis for estimated nucleated cell counts. Sequencing used immunoSEQ multiplex PCR; TCRdb keeps in-frame clones, though not all of them. That table supplies the V and J calls and clone size; D and trimming were determined from the DNA. The table includes around 78,000 clones, 77% detected once. V was clipped by 2 bases and J by 4 bases; unmatched bases: 23. The CDR3 length is 20 residues. These data belong to a study of blood T cell repertoires in COVID-19. Study-wide background: Acute and convalescent COVID-19 specimens originated in the United States, Italy and Spain. T cells, B-cell-depleted T cells, or PBMCs provided the cDNA or gDNA that served as material.

J is TRBJ2-7 and V is TRBV6-7; 7 positions match TRBD1. TRBV6-7 qualifies as an ORF whose function is uncertain. This receptor was taken from a human donor in a cohort sampled during active COVID-19. Sequences were obtained from peripheral blood. The CDR3 nucleotides are TGTGCCAGCAGTTACCCTAATTTAAAAGGGGGCCTACCCCTTCCTTACGAGCAGTACTTC. Amino acid sequence: CASSYPNLKGGLPLPYEQYF.